This T cell receptor beta chain appears in the sequencing data of a study of CD8+ T cells in alopecia areata. Indicated treatment: oral pan-JAK inhibitor, 5-10 mg twice daily. Trimming took 1 base from V and 2 from J; bases not matched to a gene: 8. This CDR3 comprises 18 residues. Per germline, CDR1 SGDLS and CDR2 YYNGEE. Overall study findings and caveats: Between patients, shared TCR sequences were less clear than in mice. This was possibly due in part to HLA diversity in the patient population.

A word on this clone: Its specificity is unknown.

RNA was isolated and reverse transcribed to cDNA, the sequencing template. The protocol was immunoSEQ multiplex PCR, while the TCRdb copy is restricted to in-frame clones and leaves out a portion. Of around 300,000 clones in the sample, roughly 63% were seen once. The sample was CD4+ T cells sorted from blood, taken between weeks 51 and 54, from a patient treated with tofacitinib. The V gene is TRBV9, the J gene TRBJ2-6; the match to TRBD2 covers 8 bases. The origin of this receptor is a human donor with alopecia areata. Written as DNA, the CDR3 is TGTGCCAGCAGCGTACAGAGCGGGGGACGGGCTGGGGCCAACGTCCTGACTTTC. Protein sequence: CASSVQSGGRAGANVLTF.